Sequencing of this T cell receptor beta chain was carried out in a study of beta chain features in type 1 diabetes. The CDR3 is made up of 15 amino acids. Germline loops: CDR1 SQVTM, CDR2 ANQGSEA. The J segment lost 5 bases and the V segment lost 6 bases, leaving 14 bases of the junction unmatched. As for this clone: Its antigen remains unknown. This may stem from a read error, because a much larger clone lies one nucleotide away. Other DNA variants within this sample encode the same CDR3.

Findings of the study overall: Shorter TCRB CDR3s, moderately but significantly so, marked every one of the four CD4+ subsets in Type 1 diabetes patients. When VDJ junctions were examined, type 1 diabetes patients showed fewer insertions and more deletions.

The sequenced template was cDNA made from the entire isolated RNA. TCRdb's table, derived via immunoSEQ multiplex PCR, lists solely in-frame clones and lacks some. Here the sample spans some 350,000 clones, about 10% being singletons. The rearrangement links TRBV29-1 to TRBJ2-7; TRBD2 aligns across 9 bases. This TCR came from a man under 40 with type 1 diabetes. The sequenced sample was central memory CD4+ T cells from blood. CDR3 region: CSVDAGGPGGDEQYF. CDR3 sequence (DNA): TGCAGCGTGGATGCGGGGGGGCCCGGGGGAGACGAGCAGTACTTC.